Presented here are 26 T cell receptor beta chains from one specimen sequenced in a study of blood T cell repertoires in COVID-19. Clones were sequenced by immunoSEQ multiplex PCR, and TCRdb holds only the in-frame ones, with some missing. This table holds approximately 170,000 clones, around 82% found once. Input material: peripheral blood. Source of these receptors: a man aged 60 to 75 with active or convalescent COVID-19.

The sample holds one count of this clone. The rearrangement links TRBV6-5 to TRBJ1-1, with 10 positions matching TRBD1. Germline-derived CDR1 and CDR2 are MNHEY and SVGAGI. There are 15 residues in the CDR3. J lost 4 bases, V lost 6 bases, and 8 bases had no gene match. CDR3: CASRLRGQGFTEAFF. The CDR3 DNA sequence: TGTGCCAGCAGGTTACGGGGACAGGGGTTCACTGAAGCTTTCTTT.

The rearrangement joins TRBV5-1 to TRBJ2-5; 8 bases are a match to TRBD2. The CDR3 extends over 16 amino acids. The germline gives CDR1 SGHRS, CDR2 YFSETQ. After removal of 4 bases from V and 6 bases from J, the junction contained 14 bases not matched to a gene. The CDR3 sequence is CASSPTSGGPEKTQYF. CDR3 bases: TGCGCCAGCAGCCCTACCAGCGGGGGACCCGAGAAGACCCAGTACTTC.

The chain couples TRBV3-1 (or the pseudogene TRBV3-2) to TRBJ1-1, with D unresolved. V lost 8 bases to trimming and J lost 10 bases, with 14 bases between them. The CDR3 spans 11 residues. Germline CDR1 reads LGHDT; CDR2 reads YNNKEL (reference sequence). This CDR3 reads CASSRGSGAFF. The CDR3 DNA reads as TGTGCCAGCTCTCGGGGTTCCGGAGCTTTCTTT.

The chain couples TRBV19 to TRBJ2-3, with TRBD1 matching over 9 bases. CDR1 is LNHDA, CDR2 SQIVND, per germline (reference sequence). The CDR3 spans 14 residues. The V and J ends lost 5 bases and 4 bases, in that order; junction bases with no gene match: 4. This chain's CDR3 is CASSAQGAADTQYF. Here the CDR3 DNA reads TGTGCCAGTAGTGCACAGGGGGCGGCAGATACGCAGTATTTT.

This chain links TRBV5-5 with TRBJ1-5; no reliable D call. The CDR3 covers 16 residues. Per germline, CDR1 SGHKS and CDR2 YYEKEE (reference sequence). Trimming took off 0 bases at V and 1 base at J, with 11 bases between the two ends. The CDR3, as DNA: TGTGCCAGCAGCTTGGCCCCCCGCGGGAGCAATCAGCCCCAGCATTTT. This gives the protein CASSLAPRGSNQPQHF.

The chain is built from TRBV5-1 and TRBJ1-4, with D perhaps TRBD1 (5 bases). The CDR3 consists of 15 residues. V was clipped by 4 bases and J by 3 bases, with 13 bases between them. The germline V gene encodes CDR1 SGHRS and CDR2 YFSETQ. The CDR3 nucleotides read TGCGCCAGCAGCCCGACGACAGCTGCTAATGAAAAACTGTTTTTT. This translates into CASSPTTAANEKLFF.

Many counts were recorded for this clone. V and J are TRBV5-5 and TRBJ1-3; no definite D call. The CDR3 has 15 residues. Germline loops: CDR1 SGHKS, CDR2 YYEKEE (reference sequence). V was shortened by 2 bases and J by 0 bases, with 9 bases between the two germline ends. CDR3 sequence: CASSFEGISGNTIYF. CDR3 in DNA: TGTGCCAGCAGCTTTGAGGGCATCTCTGGAAACACCATATATTTT. Based on the CDR3 plus reference TRBV5-5 and TRBJ1-3, the full variable domain is DAGVTQSPTHLIKTRGQQVTLRCSPISGHKSVSWYQQVLGQGPQFIFQYYEKEERGRGNFPDRFSARQFPNYSSELNVNALLLGDSALYLCASSFEGISGNTIYFGEGSWLTVV.

The chain employs TRBV5-4 and TRBJ1-4; 7 bases map to TRBD1. This CDR3 region has 14 residues. CDR1 and CDR2 (germline): SGHNT, YYREEE (reference sequence). After removal of 3 bases from V and 8 bases from J, the junction contained 7 bases not matched to a gene. DNA for the CDR3: TGTGCCAGCAGCTCCGGACAGGCCGTGGAAAAACTGTTTTTT. It translates to CASSSGQAVEKLFF.

This clone came up once. V and J are TRBV5-4 and TRBJ1-6; D gene uncertain. The length of the CDR3 is 13 residues. Trimming removed 7 bases from V and 5 bases from J, with 10 bases in between. Germline V gene sequence: CDR1 SGHNT, CDR2 YYREEE (reference sequence). Written as DNA, the CDR3 is TGTGCCAGCTCACCTATGGATAATTCACCCCTCCACTTT. Translated: CASSPMDNSPLHF.

The gene calls are TRBV2 and TRBJ2-5; a weak D match, TRBD2 (6 bases). This CDR3 region has 15 residues. Trimming shortened V by 7 bases and J by 2 bases, and 17 bases separated the two germline ends. Germline lookup yields CDR1 SNHLY and CDR2 FYNNEI. The chain's CDR3 is CASIPKGGEQETQYF. The CDR3 coding sequence is TGTGCCAGCATCCCCAAAGGAGGGGAGCAAGAGACCCAGTACTTC.

This clone was recorded once. For the CDR3, the DNA is TGTGCCAGCAGTCCACTAGCGGGAGGGACCTACGAGCAGTACTTC. Its protein product is CASSPLAGGTYEQYF. The chain employs TRBV5-6 and TRBJ2-7; 13 bases fit TRBD2. Germline values: CDR1 SGHDT, CDR2 YYEEEE. Germline trimming cut 5 bases from V and 2 bases from J; bases unmatched to any gene: 4. The CDR3 totals 15 residues.

The chain joins TRBV5-1 to TRBJ1-1; 9 positions agree with TRBD1. Germline CDR1 SGHRS, CDR2 YFSETQ. The V segment lost 1 base and the J segment 4 bases; nucleotides outside the gene matches: 5. The CDR3 has 15 amino acids. The CDR3, as DNA: TGCGCCAGCAGCTTGCCGGGACAGGGCCCCACTGAAGCTTTCTTT. It encodes CASSLPGQGPTEAFF.

The chain is built from TRBV15 and TRBJ2-7, with D unresolved. Germline CDR1 reads LNHNV; CDR2 reads YYDKDF (reference sequence). Trimming stripped 0 bases from V and 1 base from J, with 7 bases between. The CDR3 covers 14 residues. The CDR3 reads CATSRDVGSYEQYF. The CDR3 DNA reads as TGTGCCACCAGCAGAGACGTCGGGTCCTACGAGCAGTACTTC.

About this clone: It differs at one base from a far larger clone, so likely a read error. The chain combines TRBV7-2 with TRBJ2-3; no reliable D call. V was cut by 5 bases and J by 2 bases, with 5 bases left in between. Germline values: CDR1 SGHTA, CDR2 FQGNSA. The CDR3 has 12 amino acids. The CDR3, as DNA: TGTGCCAGCAGCCCCTACACAGATACGCAGTATTTT. Protein product: CASSPYTDTQYF.

The genes are TRBV18 and TRBJ1-2; D may be TRBD1 (5 bases). V lost 0 bases and J lost 4, with 6 bases in between. This CDR3 is 13 amino acids long. CDR1 KGHSH and CDR2 LQKENI come from the germline V gene. The CDR3 nucleotides are TGTGCCAGCTCACCACCAGGGGTCTATGGCTACACCTTC. This codes for CASSPPGVYGYTF.

V gene TRBV5-4 combines with J gene TRBJ2-3, with 9 positions matching TRBD1. The germline CDR1 and CDR2 sequences are SGHNT and YYREEE (reference sequence). The CDR3 sequence is 15 residues long. V was clipped by 1 base and J by 5 bases; unmatched bases: 5. Written as DNA, the CDR3 is TGTGCCAGCAGCTTGCTGGGGACAGGGAAAGATACGCAGTATTTT. It specifies CASSLLGTGKDTQYF. The full variable domain, completed using reference TRBV5-4 and TRBJ2-3, is ETGVTQSPTHLIKTRGQQVTLRCSSQSGHNTVSWYQQALGQGPQFIFQYYREEENGRGNFPPRFSGLQFPNYSSELNVNALELDDSALYLCASSLLGTGKDTQYFGPGTRLTVL.

V gene TRBV29-1 combines with J gene TRBJ2-1, with 9 bases matching TRBD2. Germline CDR1 is SQVTM and CDR2 is ANQGSEA. V dropped 3 bases and J dropped 2; count of bases not matched to a gene: 11. The CDR3 runs 17 residues. The DNA of the CDR3 is TGCAGCGTTGACCCACGTAGCGGGAGTGGCCCCTACAATGAGCAGTTCTTC. It is translated as CSVDPRSGSGPYNEQFF.

This clone appeared a few times. The CDR3 bases are TGTGCCAGCAGCATGGGACTAGCGGGCTCCTATACGCAGTATTTT. Protein sequence: CASSMGLAGSYTQYF. The rearrangement joins TRBV7-3 to TRBJ2-3, with 12 bases lining up with TRBD2. CDR1 is SGHTA, CDR2 FQGTGA, per germline. After removal of 5 bases from V and 7 bases from J, the junction contained 7 bases not matched to a gene. The CDR3 sequence is 15 residues long. Drawing the rest from reference TRBV7-3 and TRBJ2-3, the complete variable domain is GAGVSQTPSNKVTEKGKYVELRCDPISGHTALYWYRQSLGQGPEFLIYFQGTGAADDSGLPNDRFFAVRPEGSVSTLKIQRTERGDSAVYLCASSMGLAGSYTQYFGPGTRLTVL.

The V and J genes are TRBV7-9 and TRBJ1-1; 9 nucleotides agree with TRBD1. Germline CDR1 is SEHNR and CDR2 is FQNEAQ (reference sequence). The CDR3 runs to 15 residues. V lost 1 base, J lost 7 bases, and 7 bases stayed unmatched. In DNA, the CDR3 is TGTGCCAGCAGCTTAGTGGGGACAGGGACAGGTGAAGCTTTCTTT. It yields the protein CASSLVGTGTGEAFF.

This clone appeared a single time. This sequence joins TRBV28 and TRBJ2-7; D is perhaps TRBD2 (5 bases). The CDR3 is 14 residues long. Looked up from germline, CDR1 is MDHEN and CDR2 is SYDVKM. The ends were cut back, 2 bases at V and 6 bases at J, with 14 bases in the middle. The CDR3 nucleotides read TGTGCCAGCAGTTTACTGGGAGTCCGGAGCGAGCAGTACTTC. Translated, it gives CASSLLGVRSEQYF.

The chain employs TRBV6-7 and TRBJ2-3; a weak D match, TRBD2 (6 bases). TRBV6-7 is an open reading frame whose function is uncertain. V lost 9 bases and J lost 6, with 16 bases in between. This CDR3 has 13 amino acids. As DNA, the CDR3 is TGTGCCAGTAGGTTCCGGGACTCCGATACGCAGTATTTT. It encodes CASRFRDSDTQYF.

The V call is TRBV5-1, the J call TRBJ2-2; D is possibly TRBD1 (6 bases). CDR3 length: 16 residues. Trimming pared 0 bases from V and 4 bases from J, leaving 13 bases between. Germline V gene lookup returns CDR1 SGHRS and CDR2 YFSETQ. The CDR3 spells CASSLDREGFTGELFF. In DNA, the CDR3 is TGCGCCAGCAGCTTGGACAGGGAAGGTTTCACCGGGGAGCTGTTTTTT.

This chain uses TRBV7-9 with TRBJ2-2; D call uncertain. Germline loops: CDR1 SEHNR, CDR2 FQNEAQ (reference sequence). V was pared by 2 bases and J by 0 bases, with 10 bases between. The CDR3 runs 16 residues. This chain's CDR3 is CASSLLRGTNTGELFF. In DNA, the CDR3 is TGTGCCAGCAGCTTACTGCGAGGAACGAACACCGGGGAGCTGTTTTTT. The full variable domain, with the rest looked up from reference TRBV7-9 and TRBJ2-2, is DTGVSQNPRHKITKRGQNVTFRCDPISEHNRLYWYRQTLGQGPEFLTYFQNEAQLEKSRLLSDRFSAERPKGSFSTLEIQRTEQGDSAMYLCASSLLRGTNTGELFFGEGSRLTVL.

The V call is TRBV18, the J call TRBJ1-3; TRBD1 aligns across 7 bases. This CDR3 region has 14 residues. Looked up from germline, CDR1 is KGHSH and CDR2 is LQKENI. The V gene end was trimmed by 7 bases and the J gene end by 3 bases; junction bases not matched to a gene: 6. The CDR3: CASLRGTDGNTIYF. CDR3 nucleotide sequence: TGTGCCAGCTTAAGGGGGACAGATGGAAACACCATATATTTT. Full variable domain (rest looked up from reference TRBV18 and TRBJ1-3): NAGVMQNPRHLVRRRGQEARLRCSPMKGHSHVYWYRQLPEEGLKFMVYLQKENIIDESGMPKERFSAEFPKEGPSILRIQQVVRGDSAAYFCASLRGTDGNTIYFGEGSWLTVV.

This clone has only a few counts. The chain employs TRBV7-9 and TRBJ1-3; D might be TRBD1 (5 bases). V was trimmed by 2 bases and J by 0 bases, leaving 11 bases between them. In germline, CDR1 is SEHNR, CDR2 FQNEAQ (reference sequence). The CDR3 spans 16 residues. CDR3 bases: TGTGCCAGCAGCTTAACCGGGGGGATCTCTGGAAACACCATATATTTT. Protein: CASSLTGGISGNTIYF.

The chain joins TRBV10-1 to TRBJ1-1; TRBD1 aligns across 7 bases. The CDR3 runs 13 residues. Looked up from germline, CDR1 is WNHNN and CDR2 is SYGVQD (reference sequence). The V and J ends lost 5 bases and 4 bases, in that order; junction bases with no gene match: 4. CDR3 DNA: TGCGCCAGCAGTTCCAGGGGGACCACTGAAGCTTTCTTT. This sequence encodes CASSSRGTTEAFF.